Each of the 8 T cell receptor beta chains below was sequenced from the same sample in a study of blood T cell repertoires in COVID-19. Some clones are missing from TCRdb's copy, which holds only in-frame ones; the method was immunoSEQ multiplex PCR. The sample records under 500,000 clones, roughly 90% being singletons. The sequenced material came from peripheral blood. The receptors shown here come from a woman in her thirties with acute or convalescent COVID-19.

The chain is built from TRBV4-2 and TRBJ2-2; 8 bases fit TRBD2. The germline gives CDR1 LGHNA, CDR2 YNFKEQ. V lost 1 base to trimming and J lost 3 bases; unmatched junction nucleotides: 4. The length of the CDR3 is 16 residues. The CDR3 region has the DNA TGTGCCAGCAGCCAAGGAACTAGCGGAGACACCGGGGAGCTGTTTTTT. It specifies CASSQGTSGDTGELFF.

The rearrangement joins TRBV3-1 (or the pseudogene TRBV3-2) to TRBJ2-5; 7 bases align to TRBD2. CDR1 and CDR2 from the germline V gene are LGHDT and YNNKEL (reference sequence). The CDR3 covers 17 residues. Trimming removed 0 bases from V and 5 bases from J; junction bases left unmatched: 12. In nucleotides, the CDR3 is TGTGCCAGCAGCCAAGATTGGCTGGGAGGGTCCGGGGAGACCCAGTACTTC. This encodes CASSQDWLGGSGETQYF.

J is TRBJ2-3 and V is TRBV12-3 or TRBV12-4, with D possibly being TRBD2 (5 bases). The V end was cut by 6 bases, the J end by 5 bases, with 9 bases between. This CDR3 contains 12 residues. DNA of the CDR3: TGTGCCAGCAGCTCGAGCGGAGATACGCAGTATTTT. Translating it yields CASSSSGDTQYF.

The chain employs TRBV2 and TRBJ1-6, with D unclear. Germline V CDR1 and CDR2: SNHLY, FYNNEI. The CDR3 covers 16 residues. V lost 3 bases to trimming and J lost 7 bases, with 16 bases between them. This chain's CDR3 is CASSDQTGSRNSPLHF. The CDR3 DNA reads as TGTGCCAGCAGTGACCAAACCGGGTCCCGCAATTCACCCCTCCACTTT.

This chain links TRBV28 with TRBJ2-7, with a possible D match to TRBD2 (7 bases). The CDR3 runs 16 residues. From germline, CDR1 is MDHEN and CDR2 SYDVKM. The V gene lost 6 bases and the J gene lost 2 bases, with 20 bases spanning the gap. CDR3 in amino acids: CASSYLGGATAYEQYF. Here the CDR3 DNA reads TGTGCCAGCAGCTACCTTGGGGGGGCCACCGCCTACGAGCAGTACTTC.

The chain is built from TRBV4-2 and TRBJ1-1, with D perhaps matching TRBD1 (6 bases). CDR1 and CDR2 (germline): LGHNA, YNFKEQ. There are 15 residues in the CDR3. V gave up 2 bases and J gave up 4 bases, with 14 bases separating them. This CDR3 reads CASSQFGRGGTEAFF. CDR3 DNA: TGTGCCAGCAGCCAATTTGGCAGGGGCGGCACTGAAGCTTTCTTT.

The rearrangement links TRBV4-1 to TRBJ2-5, with 9 nucleotides matching TRBD1. Germline CDR1 MGHRA, CDR2 YSYEKL. The J segment lost 5 bases and the V segment lost 3 bases, leaving 7 bases of the junction unmatched. This CDR3 region has 15 residues. The CDR3 sequence is CASSHFGTGWETQYF. The CDR3 bases are TGCGCCAGCAGCCATTTCGGGACAGGGTGGGAGACCCAGTACTTC.

The chain employs TRBV4-1 and TRBJ2-3; 8 nucleotides agree with TRBD2. The CDR3 covers 18 residues. CDR1 and CDR2 (germline): MGHRA, YSYEKL. V shed 3 bases and J 4 bases; nucleotides not matched to a gene: 15. CDR3 coding DNA: TGCGCCAGCAGCCAGTGGGCCTCCGGGACTAGGGGCCCAGATACGCAGTATTTT. Translating it yields CASSQWASGTRGPDTQYF.